The clone carrying this TCR beta chain was detected a few times. Clones were read by immunoSEQ multiplex PCR, and TCRdb kept only the in-frame ones, dropping some. The sample lists 25,000 to 30,000 clones, 80% to 95% occurring once. V dropped 0 bases and J dropped 1 base, with 12 bases sitting between them. This CDR3 is 16 amino acids long. CDR1 is SGHVS and CDR2 is FQNEAQ in the germline V gene. The record originates from a study of OX40 agonist ivuxolimab in advanced cancers. This chain uses TRBV7-8 with TRBJ2-5; no clear D. Material: CD4+ or CD8+ T cells sorted from blood, obtained in a trial of the OX40 agonist ivuxolimab. The receptor comes from an adult with an advanced solid tumor such as melanoma, head and neck, liver or kidney cancer. The CDR3 DNA is TGTGCCAGCAGCTTAGCGTCCTACTTGGCCCAAGAGACCCAGTACTTC. It specifies CASSLASYLAQETQYF.